One sample yielded the 30 T cell receptor beta chains listed below, sequenced in a study of T cells in Graves' hyperthyroidism and ophthalmopathy. TCR beta CDR3 sequences were amplified from RNA transcripts. The HTBI set primed first-round TCR CDR3 RT-PCR. TCRdb fed the multiplex PCR reads into MiXCR, producing one record per CDR3 protein. The sample contains around 760,000 distinct CDR3 sequences, roughly a third of which appear only once. Sequenced material: blood. The receptors come from a woman aged 40 to 50 with Graves' hyperthyroidism.

J is TRBJ2-5 and V is TRBV6-1; a possible D gene is TRBD2 (6 bases). With 0 bases removed from V and 4 bases from J, the gap between germline ends came to 12 bases. In germline, CDR1 is MNHNS, CDR2 SASEGT. This CDR3 has 15 amino acids. CDR3 nucleotides: TGTGCCAGCAGTGAAGCCCCGGGGGTAGGAGAGACCCAGTACTTC. It is translated as CASSEAPGVGETQYF.

This clonotype occurred a few times. The chain has TRBV2 and TRBJ1-1; 7 bases map to TRBD1. The CDR3 consists of 15 residues. J gave up 2 bases and V 8 bases, and 11 bases lay outside the gene matches. Germline CDR1 SNHLY, CDR2 FYNNEI. CDR3 protein: CASYEWDSFNTEAFF. The CDR3 coding sequence is TGTGCCAGCTACGAGTGGGACAGTTTTAACACTGAAGCTTTCTTT.

This clonotype was recorded many times. The rearrangement links TRBV7-2 to TRBJ1-1, with a weak D call TRBD1 (5 bases). The CDR3 consists of 15 residues. V dropped 0 bases and J dropped 5 bases, with 13 bases sitting between them. Germline V gene lookup returns CDR1 SGHTA and CDR2 FQGNSA. CDR3 sequence reads: CASSLALKGRTEAFF. The CDR3 nucleotides read TGTGCCAGCAGCTTAGCGCTGAAGGGGAGGACTGAAGCTTTCTTT.

This rearrangement joins TRBV4-3 to TRBJ2-5; perhaps D is TRBD1 or TRBD2 (5 bases each). V lost 1 base and J 5 bases, leaving 14 bases between the germline ends. The length of the CDR3 is 15 residues. CDR1 is LGHNA, CDR2 YSLEER, per germline. CDR3 DNA sequence: TGCGCCAGCAGCCAAGGGTGGGGGAATTTTGAGACCCAGTACTTC. It encodes CASSQGWGNFETQYF.

The count of this clonotype is one. The genes are TRBV29-1 and TRBJ2-3; TRBD1 matches at 8 bases. The CDR3 covers 13 residues. The germline V gene encodes CDR1 SQVTM and CDR2 ANQGSEA. With 4 bases clipped from V and 4 bases from J, the junction kept 4 bases outside the gene matches. The CDR3 sequence is CSVGQGRADTQYF. Written as DNA, the CDR3 is TGCAGCGTTGGACAGGGGCGGGCAGATACGCAGTATTTT.

V and J are TRBV2 and TRBJ2-5; D call uncertain. V was trimmed by 5 bases and J by 3 bases, leaving 10 bases between them. The CDR3 has 13 amino acids. Germline assignment: CDR1 SNHLY and CDR2 FYNNEI. CDR3 nucleotides: TGTGCCAGCAGTAAAGGTACTAAAGAGACCCAGTACTTC. Translated: CASSKGTKETQYF.

The rearrangement joins TRBV6-6 to TRBJ1-2; TRBD1 is a possible D gene (6 bases). Trimming pared 8 bases from V and 8 bases from J, leaving 18 bases between. This CDR3 is built from 13 residues. Germline V gene sequence: CDR1 MNHNY, CDR2 SVGAGI (reference sequence). The CDR3 loop is CASRGSGDSGYTF. The CDR3 bases are TGTGCCAGCCGAGGCTCAGGGGATAGCGGCTACACCTTC.

The CDR3 region has the DNA TGTGCCAGCAGTTACTCCGAGGTGGGCACTGAAGCTTTCTTT. As protein: CASSYSEVGTEAFF. The rearrangement joins TRBV6-6 to TRBJ1-1; D not certain. Trimming took off 0 bases at V and 4 bases at J, with 9 bases between the two ends. Germline values: CDR1 MNHNY, CDR2 SVGAGI (reference sequence). This CDR3 has 14 residues.

This clonotype was recorded many times. The chain employs TRBV10-3 and TRBJ1-1, with TRBD1 matching 7 bases. Trimming cost V 4 bases and J 7 bases; bases outside gene matches: 12. There are 15 residues in the CDR3. Germline V lookup: CDR1 ENHRY, CDR2 SYGVKD. The CDR3 reads CAISGTPDRDFEAFF. CDR3 coding DNA: TGTGCCATCAGTGGGACCCCAGACAGGGACTTTGAAGCTTTCTTT.

There are a few counts of this clonotype. The chain links TRBV5-1 to TRBJ2-7; 10 positions agree with TRBD2. CDR3 length: 15 residues. With V trimmed by 4 bases and J by 3 bases, 7 bases remained unmatched. Germline-derived CDR1 and CDR2 are SGHRS and YFSETQ. The DNA for the CDR3 is TGCGCCAGCAGCCTTGCTAGCGGGGGCGTCTACGAGCAGTACTTC. This codes for CASSLASGGVYEQYF. Full variable domain (missing parts from reference TRBV5-1 and TRBJ2-7): KAGVTQTPRYLIKTRGQQVTLSCSPISGHRSVSWYQQTPGQGLQFLFEYFSETQRNKGNFPGRFSGRQFSNSRSEMNVSTLELGDSALYLCASSLASGGVYEQYFGPGTRLTVT.

This rearrangement joins TRBV29-1 to TRBJ1-5; no clear D gene. The V gene's germline CDR1 is SQVTM and CDR2 ANQGSEA. The germline V and J ends were trimmed by 8 bases and 2 bases, with 13 bases remaining between them. The CDR3 is 13 residues long. The CDR3 sequence is CSLVASGNQPQHF. The CDR3 coding sequence is TGCAGCTTAGTAGCGTCAGGCAATCAGCCCCAGCATTTT.

This clonotype was picked up many times. The gene calls are TRBV12-3 or TRBV12-4 and TRBJ1-2; tentative D call: TRBD1 (5 bases). There are 13 residues in the CDR3. V lost 3 bases and J 2 bases, leaving 7 bases between the germline ends. CDR3 region: CASSFDSNYGYTF. The CDR3 nucleotides are TGTGCCAGCAGTTTCGACAGCAACTATGGCTACACCTTC.

About this clonotype itself: An end of the junction does not agree with germline; a read error may underlie this. The rearrangement uses TRBV7-2 and TRBJ1-1, with D possibly matching TRBD1 (6 bases). Germline V gene sequence: CDR1 SGHTA, CDR2 FQGNSA. This CDR3 is built from 14 residues. The CDR3 DNA follows: TGTGCCGGCAGCCCGCCGAGGACAGCAACTGAAGCTTTCTTT. Its protein is CAGSPPRTATEAFF.

This sequence joins TRBV5-1 and TRBJ2-5; the match to TRBD2 covers 13 bases. With V trimmed by 0 bases and J by 5 bases, 7 bases remained unmatched. Germline V gives CDR1 SGHRS, CDR2 YFSETQ. The CDR3 loop spans 17 amino acids. The chain's CDR3 is CASSLESTSGGSETQYF. Written as DNA, the CDR3 is TGCGCCAGCAGCTTGGAGTCGACTAGCGGGGGGAGCGAGACCCAGTACTTC.

Turning to this clonotype: A much larger clonotype is one base distant, so this may be a read error. The chain couples TRBV7-3 to TRBJ1-1, with D unresolved. Germline V CDR1 and CDR2: SGHTA, FQGTGA. The CDR3 has 18 residues. The CDR3 loop reads CASSLVVGVGRMNTQAFF. The CDR3 bases are TGTGCCAGCAGCTTAGTGGTTGGGGTGGGCAGAATGAACACTCAAGCTTTCTTT.

The chain uses TRBV10-3 and TRBJ2-6; 9 nucleotides match TRBD2. The CDR3 runs to 13 residues. CDR1 is ENHRY and CDR2 is SYGVKD in the germline V gene. V was pared by 1 base and J by 13 bases, with 2 bases of the junction left unmatched. CDR3 sequence: CAISEYSGSVLTF. Written as DNA, the CDR3 is TGTGCCATCAGTGAGTATAGCGGGAGTGTCCTGACTTTC.

This clonotype has a count of ten or more. V and J are TRBV29-1 and TRBJ1-2; 8 nucleotides match TRBD1. The CDR3 contains 12 residues. The germline gives CDR1 SQVTM, CDR2 ANQGSEA. V was clipped by 6 bases and J by 8 bases; unmatched bases: 8. In nucleotides, the CDR3 is TGCAGCGTCGGGACAGGAGGGACCGGCTACACCTTC. It is translated as CSVGTGGTGYTF.

The CDR3 bases are TGTGCCAGCAGTTTGCGGACTAGCGAGTACGAGCAGTACTTC. The encoded protein is CASSLRTSEYEQYF. The chain combines TRBV12-3 or TRBV12-4 with TRBJ2-7; 9 nucleotides match TRBD2. The CDR3 sequence is 14 residues long. Trimming at V came to 3 bases and at J to 4 bases, leaving 4 bases not matched to a gene.

The chain links TRBV6-1 to TRBJ1-6; D gene ambiguous. Germline-derived CDR1 and CDR2 are MNHNS and SASEGT. V was trimmed by 7 bases and J by 2 bases, leaving 9 bases between them. The CDR3 is made up of 14 amino acids. CDR3 in DNA: TGTGCCAGCATGGCTCACCCCTATAATTCACCCCTCCACTTT. This translates into CASMAHPYNSPLHF.

This clonotype occurred a few times. A single base separates this from a much larger clone, so it may be a read error. The gene calls are TRBV7-2 and TRBJ1-1; D is unclear. V was cut by 4 bases and J by 4 bases, with 10 bases left in between. The CDR3 consists of 13 residues. Germline-derived CDR1 and CDR2 are SGHTA and FQGNSA. The CDR3 here is CASSSHGSTEAFF. CDR3 DNA: TGTGCCAGCAGCTCCCACGGGAGCACTGAAGCTTTCTTT.

V usage is TRBV20-1 and J usage is TRBJ1-2, with D perhaps TRBD1 (5 bases). The CDR3 is 15 amino acids. Trimming took 0 bases from V and 4 from J, leaving 15 bases between them. Germline loops: CDR1 DFQATT, CDR2 SNEGSKA (reference sequence). The CDR3 here is CSARDEWGPSYGYTF. CDR3 nucleotides: TGCAGTGCTAGAGATGAGTGGGGACCTAGCTATGGCTACACCTTC.

This clonotype was seen ten or more times. The chain recombines TRBV9 with TRBJ2-7; tentative D call: TRBD2 (5 bases). Germline lookup yields CDR1 SGDLS and CDR2 YYNGEE. This CDR3 has 15 amino acids. Trimming removed 0 bases at V and 5 bases at J, with 15 bases between. The CDR3: CASSVEARVTDEQYF. CDR3 bases: TGTGCCAGCAGCGTAGAGGCGAGGGTAACGGACGAGCAGTACTTC.

This clonotype was counted only a few times. This sequence joins TRBV20-1 and TRBJ1-2; 9 nucleotides match TRBD1. V gave up 6 bases and J gave up 0 bases; unmatched junction bases: 17. CDR3 length equals 18 residues. The germline V gene encodes CDR1 DFQATT and CDR2 SNEGSKA (reference sequence). CDR3 in DNA: TGCAGTGCCACAAACCTGCCGGGACAGGGTATCTCTAACTATGGCTACACCTTC. Translation gives CSATNLPGQGISNYGYTF.

This clonotype was recorded many times. The chain couples TRBV7-6 to TRBJ2-7; perhaps D is TRBD1 or TRBD2 (7 bases each). CDR1 is SGHVS, CDR2 FNYEAQ, per germline. CDR3 size: 19 residues. Trimming stripped 4 bases from V and 1 base from J, with 26 bases between. In DNA, the CDR3 is TGTGCCAGCAGCTCCGGGCGGGGGTCAATCCGGGACAGTTCCTACGAGCAGTACTTC. It yields the protein CASSSGRGSIRDSSYEQYF.

Comments on this clonotype: The junction departs from germline at one end; a sequencing error may be responsible. CDR3 sequence reads: CASSLSLLTGITGELFF. The DNA for the CDR3 is TGTGCCAGCAGTTTATCCCTCCTAACAGGTATCACCGGGGAGCTGTTTTTT. J is TRBJ2-2 and V is TRBV10-3, with D perhaps TRBD1 (5 bases). From germline, CDR1 is ENHRY and CDR2 SYGVKD. CDR3 length equals 17 residues.

This clonotype was seen only a few times. This sequence joins TRBV27 and TRBJ1-5; D call uncertain. CDR1 and CDR2 from the germline V gene are MNHEY and SMNVEV (reference sequence). The V and J ends lost 8 bases and 0 bases respectively, with 11 bases between them. This CDR3 is 14 amino acids long. CDR3 in amino acids: CASSYTDSNQPQHF. The CDR3 nucleotides read TGTGCCAGCTCCTACACAGATAGCAATCAGCCCCAGCATTTT.

This clonotype came up many times. The chain recombines TRBV29-1 with TRBJ1-2; D is unclear. CDR1 and CDR2 from the germline V gene are SQVTM and ANQGSEA. The CDR3 sequence is 13 residues long. V was clipped by 7 bases and J by 7 bases, with 19 bases between them. DNA of the CDR3: TGCAGCGCGCAAAGGTGGGGTCGGACTGGCTACACCTTC. Translating it yields CSAQRWGRTGYTF.

V and J are TRBV7-9 and TRBJ1-5; 7 nucleotides match TRBD1. This CDR3 is 15 amino acids long. Per germline, CDR1 SEHNR and CDR2 FQNEAQ (reference sequence). The junction had 6 bases not matched to a gene; V was cut back by 4 bases and J by 3 bases. The chain's CDR3 is CASSSRGQLNQPQHF. CDR3 in DNA: TGTGCCAGCAGCTCCCGGGGACAGCTCAATCAGCCCCAGCATTTT.

This clonotype was observed a handful of times. The V and J genes are TRBV12-3 or TRBV12-4 and TRBJ1-5; no clear D. The germline V and J ends were trimmed by 3 bases and 3 bases, with 9 bases remaining between them. This CDR3 has 14 amino acids. CDR3 nucleotides: TGTGCCAGCAGTTTTACGCGGTACAATCAGCCCCAGCATTTT. Protein sequence: CASSFTRYNQPQHF.

This clonotype was observed a handful of times. The V and J genes are TRBV29-1 and TRBJ2-5; TRBD1 matches 7 bases. The CDR3 length is 14 residues. Germline CDR1 is SQVTM and CDR2 is ANQGSEA. The ends lost 6 bases at V and 5 bases at J; junction bases unmatched: 12. CDR3 sequence (DNA): TGCAGCGTAGAATCGACAGGGCTTTTGGAGACCCAGTACTTC. Its protein product is CSVESTGLLETQYF.